This is a list of T cell receptor beta chains from one sample in a study of cytomegalovirus exposure and HLA in healthy donors. Profiled with immunoSEQ multiplex PCR; TCRdb holds only in-frame clones, not every one. The sample shows 130,000 to 150,000 clones, around 80% of them seen only once. What was sequenced was PBMCs. These receptors came from a man aged 25 to 45 in good health and CMV-seropositive. CDR3s include the opening cysteine and the closing phenylalanine or tryptophan. Each record gives: CDR3 length, J gene, V gene, clone size, D gene, CDR3 DNA, CDR3 protein. D genes are given only for firm matches. Not all rows give a size; the values are once, few, many and, for expanded clones, a class.

length: 15
J: TRBJ2-1
V: TRBV5-1
size: NA
D: TRBD1
DNA: TGCGCCAGCAGCTTGGTCGGGACAGGGGATAATGAGCAGTTCTTC
CDR3: CASSLVGTGDNEQFF

length: 16
J: TRBJ2-7
V: TRBV27
size: NA
D: TRBD1
DNA: TGTGCCAGCAGCCAAGAGGGACAGGGGGCAATTTACGAGCAGTACTTC
CDR3: CASSQEGQGAIYEQYF

length: 16
J: TRBJ2-1
V: TRBV19
size: NA
D: TRBD2
DNA: TGTGCCAGTAGTATGAGCGGGGGGCGCACCTACAATGAGCAGTTCTTC
CDR3: CASSMSGGRTYNEQFF

length: 11
J: TRBJ2-1
V: TRBV20-1
size: NA
D: NA
DNA: TGCAGTGTCACAGGTTCCAATGAGCAGTTCTTC
CDR3: CSVTGSNEQFF

length: 15
J: TRBJ2-5
V: TRBV29-1
size: NA
D: TRBD1
DNA: TGCAGCGTTGAGAGGGACAGGGGGAAAAGGGAGACCCAGTACTTC
CDR3: CSVERDRGKRETQYF

length: 12
J: TRBJ2-7
V: TRBV6-5
size: few
D: NA
DNA: TGTGCCAGCAGGGGCAACTCCTACGAGCAGTACTTC
CDR3: CASRGNSYEQYF

length: 15
J: TRBJ1-4
V: TRBV11-2
size: NA
D: NA
DNA: TGTGCCAGCAGCTTAGTTCGAGGGACTAATGAAAAACTGTTTTTT
CDR3: CASSLVRGTNEKLFF

length: 15
J: TRBJ2-1
V: TRBV5-5
size: NA
D: TRBD1
DNA: TGTGCCAGCAGCCGTTGGGACAGTCCCTACAATGAGCAGTTCTTC
CDR3: CASSRWDSPYNEQFF

length: 15
J: TRBJ2-7
V: TRBV18
size: few
D: TRBD2
DNA: TGTGCCAGCTCACCAGAATCGCTAGCGGGTTACGAGCAGTACTTC
CDR3: CASSPESLAGYEQYF

length: 14
J: TRBJ1-1
V: TRBV10-2
size: NA
D: NA
DNA: TGCGCCAGCAGTGACCAGGGATATACCACTGAAGCTTTCTTT
CDR3: CASSDQGYTTEAFF

length: 16
J: TRBJ2-2
V: TRBV9
size: NA
D: TRBD2
DNA: TGTGCCAGCAGCGTAGGACTAGCGGGACCCACCGGGGAGCTGTTTTTT
CDR3: CASSVGLAGPTGELFF

length: 15
J: TRBJ2-7
V: TRBV29-1
size: NA
D: TRBD2
DNA: TGCAGCGTTGGGGCGTGGGAGGGCCTCTCCTACGAGCAGTACTTC
CDR3: CSVGAWEGLSYEQYF

length: 16
J: TRBJ2-1
V: TRBV27
size: few
D: NA
DNA: TGTGCCAGCAGTTTGACCGGGACTGGCGGGGACAATGAGCAGTTCTTC
CDR3: CASSLTGTGGDNEQFF

length: 10
J: TRBJ2-1
V: TRBV20-1
size: NA
D: NA
DNA: TGCAGGCCGGGTGAGGGAATGTTTTTCTTC
CDR3: CRPGEGMFFF

length: 14
J: TRBJ2-7
V: TRBV30
size: NA
D: NA
DNA: TGTGCCTGGAGCCGGGACACCGGTTGGGGCGAGCAGTACTTC
CDR3: CAWSRDTGWGEQYF

length: 15
J: TRBJ2-7
V: TRBV4-3
size: NA
D: TRBD1
DNA: TGCGCCAGCAGCCGCCACGGGACAGGGGCGGCCGAGCAGTACTTC
CDR3: CASSRHGTGAAEQYF

length: 16
J: TRBJ1-1
V: TRBV5-1
size: NA
D: NA
DNA: TGCGCCAGCAGCTTGGCTATCAGGGATAGGGGCACTGAAGCTTTCTTT
CDR3: CASSLAIRDRGTEAFF